One T cell receptor (beta chain) is described in this entry. Methods used by the authors: By means of reference gene primer amplification, nucleated cell counts were estimated. The data were produced by immunoSEQ multiplex PCR, yet TCRdb's version contains in-frame clones alone and is incomplete. The DNA gave D and trimming, while V, J and clone size come from that table. The sample lists around 190,000 clones, roughly 84% occurring once. The sample comes from a study of blood T cell repertoires in COVID-19. As for the study in general: The origin of the acute and convalescent COVID-19 samples was the United States, Italy and Spain. PBMCs, B-cell-depleted T cells, or T cells provided the cDNA or gDNA that made up the material.

This TCR came from a human donor in a cohort sampled during active COVID-19. The specimen was peripheral blood.

CDR3 protein: CASSLVLDRRTQYF. In DNA form, the CDR3 reads TGTGCCAGCAGCTTAGTTTTGGACAGAAGGACCCAGTACTTC. J is TRBJ2-5 and V is TRBV7-9; TRBD1 might be the D (6 bases). This CDR3 is built from 14 residues. V lost 1 base, J lost 7 bases, and 13 bases lay in between. The germline CDR1 and CDR2 sequences are SEHNR and FQNEAQ (reference sequence).